The 13 T cell receptor beta chains listed next were all sequenced from one sample in a study of shared clonotypes between healthy human individuals. Produced via immunoSEQ multiplex PCR; TCRdb's table is partial and in-frame only. The table shows approximately 2.3 million clones, with 85% to 95% occurring only once. Sequenced sample: naive CD4+ T cells from PBMCs. Indicated subset: CD45RA+ positively selected. The receptor set was obtained from a man between 18 and 29 years old in good health. Some clones in this sample may be carry-over from other donors' samples.

The chain uses TRBV10-3 and TRBJ1-2; maybe TRBD1 (5 bases). The CDR3 is made up of 13 amino acids. Trimming shortened V by 10 bases and J by 1 base, and 13 bases separated the two germline ends. The germline V gene encodes CDR1 ENHRY and CDR2 SYGVKD. CDR3 in amino acids: CATYDRFNYGYTF. CDR3 bases: TGTGCCACATACGACAGATTTAACTATGGCTACACCTTC.

The V gene is TRBV29-1, the J gene TRBJ2-7; a weak D match, TRBD2 (5 bases). Trimming cost V 6 bases and J 1 base, with 16 bases left between them. The CDR3 totals 14 residues. The V gene's germline CDR1 is SQVTM and CDR2 ANQGSEA. CDR3 sequence reads: CSVIRRARSYEQYF. Here the CDR3 DNA reads TGCAGCGTAATTAGGCGGGCGAGGTCCTACGAGCAGTACTTC.

V is TRBV30 and J is TRBJ2-7, with 9 nucleotides matching TRBD2. The trim removed 2 bases at V and 5 bases at J, leaving 7 bases unmatched. Looked up from germline, CDR1 is GTSNPN and CDR2 is SVGIG (reference sequence). The CDR3 loop spans 14 amino acids. Here the CDR3 reads CAWSLGTSPHEQYF. CDR3 nucleotide sequence: TGTGCCTGGAGTCTAGGGACTAGCCCCCACGAGCAGTACTTC. Drawing the rest from reference TRBV30 and TRBJ2-7, the complete variable domain is SQTIHQWPATLVQPVGSPLSLECTVEGTSNPNLYWYRQAAGRGLQLLFYSVGIGQISSEVPQNLSASRPQDRQFILSSKKLLLSDSGFYLCAWSLGTSPHEQYFGPGTRLTVT.

Only one count was recorded for this clone. This chain uses TRBV19 with TRBJ2-1; unclear D gene. V lost 3 bases and J lost 9, with 6 bases in between. CDR1 is LNHDA, CDR2 SQIVND, per germline (reference sequence). The CDR3 has 11 amino acids. The CDR3 loop reads CASSIGFEQFF. CDR3 sequence (DNA): TGTGCCAGTAGTATCGGGTTTGAGCAGTTCTTC.

This chain uses TRBV5-1 with TRBJ1-3, with 11 bases fitting TRBD1. V gave up 5 bases and J gave up 3 bases; unmatched junction bases: 4. The germline V gene encodes CDR1 SGHRS and CDR2 YFSETQ. CDR3 length: 15 residues. The CDR3 DNA reads TGCGCCAGCAGAAGGACAGGGGGCATTGGAAACACCATATATTTT. It yields the protein CASRRTGGIGNTIYF.

This clone was detected once. This chain uses TRBV10-3 with TRBJ1-3; the match to TRBD1 covers 7 bases. Per germline, CDR1 ENHRY and CDR2 SYGVKD. CDR3 length: 17 residues. The V gene end was trimmed by 5 bases and the J gene end by 0 bases; junction bases not matched to a gene: 10. In DNA, the CDR3 is TGTGCCATCAGTCGTCCTCCGGGACAGAGCTCTGGAAACACCATATATTTT. It yields the protein CAISRPPGQSSGNTIYF.

The chain recombines TRBV7-2 with TRBJ1-5; 9 nucleotides align to TRBD1. V shed 5 bases and J 0 bases; nucleotides not matched to a gene: 8. Per germline, CDR1 SGHTA and CDR2 FQGNSA. This CDR3 comprises 17 residues. CDR3 DNA sequence: TGTGCCAGCAGCCCCGGACAGGGGAAATCTAGCAATCAGCCCCAGCATTTT. Protein: CASSPGQGKSSNQPQHF. The complete variable domain, with remaining parts taken from reference TRBV7-2 and TRBJ1-5, reads GAGVSQSPSNKVTEKGKDVELRCDPISGHTALYWYRQSLGQGLEFLIYFQGNSAPDKSGLPSDRFSAERTGGSVSTLTIQRTQQEDSAVYLCASSPGQGKSSNQPQHFGDGTRLSIL.

The V and J genes are TRBV6-6 and TRBJ2-1, with TRBD2 matching over 8 bases. The CDR3 runs to 12 residues. The V segment lost 6 bases and the J segment 15 bases; nucleotides outside the gene matches: 10. Germline CDR1 reads MNHNY; CDR2 reads SVGAGI (reference sequence). The CDR3 nucleotides are TGTGCCAGCAGCCCCCCGGGACTAGATGTGTTCTTC. Residues: CASSPPGLDVFF.

DNA for the CDR3: TGTGCCAGCAGTGACTCTAACAGGAGAGGGAACACCATATATTTT. Translated, it gives CASSDSNRRGNTIYF. The gene calls are TRBV2 and TRBJ1-3; maybe TRBD1 (5 bases). The CDR3 length is 15 residues. Germline CDR1 reads SNHLY; CDR2 reads FYNNEI. V shed 3 bases and J shed 7 bases, with 16 bases lying between them. The whole variable domain, remainder taken from reference TRBV2 and TRBJ1-3, is EPEVTQTPSHQVTQMGQEVILRCVPISNHLYFYWYRQILGQKVEFLVSFYNNEISEKSEIFDDQFSVERPDGSNFTLKIRSTKLEDSAMYFCASSDSNRRGNTIYFGEGSWLTVV.

The genes are TRBV28 and TRBJ1-1; D uncertain. CDR1 is MDHEN and CDR2 is SYDVKM in the germline V gene. This CDR3 has 12 residues. V lost 5 bases to trimming and J lost 6 bases, with 10 bases between them. The CDR3 protein is CASSPAVSEAFF. The CDR3 bases are TGTGCCAGCAGTCCCGCCGTGTCTGAAGCTTTCTTT.

V is TRBV28 and J is TRBJ1-2; D unresolved. Germline CDR1 is MDHEN and CDR2 is SYDVKM. V was shortened by 4 bases and J by 5 bases, with 17 bases between the two germline ends. This CDR3 has 15 residues. The DNA for the CDR3 is TGTGCCAGCAGTTCACCCTCCCCCGGGAGATATGGCTACACCTTC. Translated, it gives CASSSPSPGRYGYTF.

J is TRBJ1-1 and V is TRBV11-2; D is unresolved. The germline CDR1 and CDR2 sequences are SGHAT and FQNNGV. V was clipped by 3 bases and J by 4 bases, with 9 bases between them. This CDR3 region has 13 residues. The CDR3, as DNA: TGTGCCAGCAGCTTTCGGATTGGCACTGAAGCTTTCTTT. Its protein is CASSFRIGTEAFF.

CDR3 sequence: CASSARTGVYATEAFF. The CDR3, as DNA: TGTGCCAGCTCAGCCCGGACAGGGGTTTATGCCACTGAAGCTTTCTTT. This chain links TRBV18 with TRBJ1-1, with 9 bases that match TRBD1. In germline, CDR1 is KGHSH, CDR2 LQKENI. The CDR3 is 16 amino acids. J was trimmed by 4 bases and V by 5 bases; bases with no gene match: 11.